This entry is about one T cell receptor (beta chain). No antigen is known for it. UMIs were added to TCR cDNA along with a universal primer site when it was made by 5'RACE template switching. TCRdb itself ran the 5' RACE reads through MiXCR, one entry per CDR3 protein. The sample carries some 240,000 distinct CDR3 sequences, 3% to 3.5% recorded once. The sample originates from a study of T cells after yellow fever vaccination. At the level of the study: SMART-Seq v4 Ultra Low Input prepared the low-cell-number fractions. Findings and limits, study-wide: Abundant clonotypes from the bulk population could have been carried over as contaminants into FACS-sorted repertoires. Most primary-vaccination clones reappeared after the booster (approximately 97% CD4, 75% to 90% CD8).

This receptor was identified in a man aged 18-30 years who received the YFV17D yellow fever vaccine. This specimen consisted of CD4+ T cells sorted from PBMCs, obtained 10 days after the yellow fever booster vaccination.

The DNA for the CDR3 is TGTGCCAGCAGCTTTACACCTAGCTCCTACAATGAGCAGTTCTTC. The encoded protein is CASSFTPSSYNEQFF. The V call is TRBV7-3, the J call TRBJ2-1; D not certain. Trimming shortened V by 3 bases and J by 0 bases, and 9 bases separated the two germline ends. Germline lookup yields CDR1 SGHTA and CDR2 FQGTGA. This CDR3 comprises 15 residues.